This T cell receptor beta chain was sequenced during a study of cytomegalovirus exposure and HLA in healthy donors. General study points: HLA alleles showed associations with approximately 15,000 TCR beta sequences in a later analysis, at a 0.05 false discovery rate. TCR beta chain V- and J-gene trimming was linked, in a later analysis, to a missense variant in DCLRE1C.

The CDR3 sequence is 15 residues long. Looked up from germline, CDR1 is MNHEY and CDR2 is SMNVEV (reference sequence). With 5 bases removed from V and 7 bases from J, the gap between germline ends came to 18 bases. As regards this clone: Antigen specificity is unknown.

13 Jbeta primers and 60 Vbeta primers were used for the PCR. Sequencing was performed with immunoSEQ multiplex PCR; in TCRdb, only in-frame clones are kept and a portion is missing. Among some 100,000 clones listed, around three quarters were seen once. The sequence derives from a woman in her fifties or sixties in good health and CMV-seropositive. What was sequenced was PBMCs. The gene calls are TRBV27 and TRBJ2-1, with TRBD1 as a possible D gene (6 bases). The CDR3 protein is CASSPTGSLVNEQFF. The CDR3 coding sequence is TGTGCCAGCAGTCCAACAGGGTCCTTGGTGAATGAGCAGTTCTTC.